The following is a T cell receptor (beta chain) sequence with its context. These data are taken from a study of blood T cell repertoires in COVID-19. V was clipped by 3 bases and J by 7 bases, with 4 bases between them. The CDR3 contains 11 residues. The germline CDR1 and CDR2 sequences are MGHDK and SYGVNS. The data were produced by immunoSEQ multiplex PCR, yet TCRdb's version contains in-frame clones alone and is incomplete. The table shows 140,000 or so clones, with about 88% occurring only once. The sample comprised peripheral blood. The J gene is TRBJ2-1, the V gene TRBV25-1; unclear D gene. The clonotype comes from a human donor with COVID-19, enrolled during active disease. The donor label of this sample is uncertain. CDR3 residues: CASSDGNEQFF. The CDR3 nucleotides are TGTGCCAGCAGTGACGGGAATGAGCAGTTCTTC.